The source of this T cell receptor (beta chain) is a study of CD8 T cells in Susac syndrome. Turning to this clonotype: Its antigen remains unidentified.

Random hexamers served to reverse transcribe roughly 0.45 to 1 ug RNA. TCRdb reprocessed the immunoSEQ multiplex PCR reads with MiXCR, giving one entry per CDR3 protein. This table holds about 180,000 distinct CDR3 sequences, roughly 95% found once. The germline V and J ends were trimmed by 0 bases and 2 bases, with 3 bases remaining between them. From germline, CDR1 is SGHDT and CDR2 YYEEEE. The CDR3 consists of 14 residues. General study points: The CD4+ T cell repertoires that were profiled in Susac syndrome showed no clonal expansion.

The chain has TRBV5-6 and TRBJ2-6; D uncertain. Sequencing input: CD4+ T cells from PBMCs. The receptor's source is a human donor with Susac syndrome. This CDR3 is CASSLGTGANVLTF. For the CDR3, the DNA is TGTGCCAGCAGCTTGGGGACTGGGGCCAACGTCCTGACTTTC.